This T cell receptor (beta chain) is from a study of blood T cell repertoires in COVID-19. In the authors' workflow: Amplified reference gene primers provided the basis for estimating nucleated cell counts. Assay used: immunoSEQ multiplex PCR; TCRdb lists only in-frame clones, some missing. The D gene and trimming were derived from the DNA, and the V and J assignments and clone size from that table. The data show under 95,000 clones, with about 93% seen just once and under 5% held by the top ten. Germline V gene sequence: CDR1 SNHLY, CDR2 FYNNEI. V lost 4 bases, J lost 4 bases, and 6 bases stayed unmatched. This CDR3 comprises 15 residues.

The genes are TRBV2 and TRBJ2-3; 9 bases line up with TRBD1. The sequencing sample was made of peripheral blood. This TCR was recovered from a woman in her forties or fifties in a cohort sampled during active COVID-19. CDR3: CASSVRTGVPDTQYF. In DNA form, the CDR3 reads TGTGCCAGCAGTGTACGGACAGGGGTTCCAGATACGCAGTATTTT.